The sequence of this T cell receptor beta chain was determined in a study of blood T cell repertoires in COVID-19. In this sample, this clone turned up once. This CDR3 region has 15 residues. Germline assignment: CDR1 KGHSH and CDR2 LQKENI. Between the trimmed V and J ends, which lost 6 bases and 3 bases, there was a span of 16 bases. This table comes from immunoSEQ multiplex PCR, and its TCRdb copy is limited to in-frame clones, with some not included. Seen here are 160,000 or so clones, 65% to 85% observed once, and the top ten hold roughly 13%. Sequencing was done on a sample of peripheral blood. The chain combines TRBV18 with TRBJ2-3; TRBD2 is a possible D gene (6 bases). This TCR came from an elderly woman with acute or convalescent COVID-19. This CDR3 is CASSRNSGQTDTQYF. The DNA for the CDR3 is TGTGCCAGCTCCCGCAATAGCGGCCAAACAGATACGCAGTATTTT.